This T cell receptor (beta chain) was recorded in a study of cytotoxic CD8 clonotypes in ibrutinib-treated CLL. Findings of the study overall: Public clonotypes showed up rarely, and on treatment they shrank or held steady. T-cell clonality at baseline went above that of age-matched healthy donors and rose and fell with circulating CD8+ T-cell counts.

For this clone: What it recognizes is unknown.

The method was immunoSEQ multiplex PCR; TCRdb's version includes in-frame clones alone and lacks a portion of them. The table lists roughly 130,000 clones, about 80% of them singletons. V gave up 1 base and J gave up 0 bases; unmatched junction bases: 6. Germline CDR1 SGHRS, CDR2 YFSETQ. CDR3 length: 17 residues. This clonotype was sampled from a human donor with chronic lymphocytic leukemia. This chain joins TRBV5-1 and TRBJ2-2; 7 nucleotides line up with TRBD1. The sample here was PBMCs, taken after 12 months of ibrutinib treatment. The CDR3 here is CASSLRGTATNTGELFF. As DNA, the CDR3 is TGCGCCAGCAGCTTGAGGGGGACAGCTACGAACACCGGGGAGCTGTTTTTT.